One and the same sample provided the 26 T cell receptor beta chains below, sequenced in a study of blood T cells in healthy people across ages. Primers used in a second PCR of about 6 to 12 cycles were a sample-barcoded 5' primer and a J-beta primer mix. MiXCR, run by TCRdb on the 5' RACE reads, gives a single entry per CDR3 protein. The sample records about 1.6 million distinct CDR3 sequences, 30% to 35% being singletons. The sequenced sample consisted of blood. The receptors here all came from a woman in her thirties in good health.

The gene calls are TRBV5-1 and TRBJ1-5; D is unresolved. With 2 bases removed from V and 4 bases from J, the gap between germline ends came to 13 bases. This CDR3 comprises 15 residues. The germline gives CDR1 SGHRS, CDR2 YFSETQ. Written as DNA, the CDR3 is TGCGCCAGCAGCTTTGACACGCAACCTAATCAGCCCCAGCATTTT. Its protein product is CASSFDTQPNQPQHF.

The chain's CDR3 is CASSDRAGENSPLHF. CDR3 DNA: TGTGCCAGCAGTGATAGGGCAGGGGAGAATTCACCCCTCCACTTT. The V and J genes are TRBV6-1 and TRBJ1-6; D is possibly TRBD1 (6 bases). Trimming pared 3 bases from V and 7 bases from J, leaving 13 bases between. Germline values: CDR1 MNHNS, CDR2 SASEGT. The CDR3 length is 15 residues.

The rearrangement uses TRBV29-1 and TRBJ2-3; the D is unclear. V was pared by 5 bases and J by 0 bases, with 15 bases between. Germline assignment: CDR1 SQVTM and CDR2 ANQGSEA. The CDR3 loop spans 15 amino acids. The CDR3 nucleotides read TGCAGCGTTTTCCTACGGAGTACTAGCACAGATACGCAGTATTTT. This encodes CSVFLRSTSTDTQYF.

This clonotype has just a few counts. The rearrangement joins TRBV6-5 to TRBJ2-3; D is possibly TRBD1 or TRBD2 (5 bases each). This CDR3 region has 18 residues. Looked up from germline, CDR1 is MNHEY and CDR2 is SVGAGI. V lost 5 bases, J lost 0 bases, and 21 bases lay in between. The CDR3: CASSTQTRRGASTDTQYF. The CDR3 region has the DNA TGTGCCAGCAGTACTCAAACCAGACGGGGCGCCAGCACAGATACGCAGTATTTT.

This clonotype was seen more than once but under ten times. The genes are TRBV5-1 and TRBJ2-3, with TRBD2 identical over 12 bases. V gave up 4 bases and J gave up 4 bases; unmatched junction bases: 16. CDR1 SGHRS and CDR2 YFSETQ come from the germline V gene. The CDR3 sequence is 19 residues long. CDR3 in DNA: TGCGCCAGCAGCCCGGGACTAGCGGGCCCCATCTGGGCACCAGATACGCAGTATTTT. The encoded protein is CASSPGLAGPIWAPDTQYF.

The rearrangement joins TRBV4-1 to TRBJ1-4; 7 positions match TRBD1. Unmatched junction bases numbered 0, after V lost 1 base and J lost 1 base. The CDR3 sequence is 15 residues long. CDR1 is MGHRA, CDR2 YSYEKL, per germline. The chain's CDR3 is CASSQGTGTNEKLFF. The CDR3 nucleotides read TGCGCCAGCAGCCAAGGGACAGGAACTAATGAAAAACTGTTTTTT.

The genes are TRBV5-1 and TRBJ2-1; TRBD2 matches 16 bases. V lost 2 bases to trimming and J lost 2 bases; unmatched junction nucleotides: 7. The CDR3 totals 19 residues. The V gene's germline CDR1 is SGHRS and CDR2 YFSETQ. CDR3 DNA: TGCGCCAGCAGCTTACCCCATGGGACTAGCGGGGGGGCCTACAATGAGCAGTTCTTC. It encodes CASSLPHGTSGGAYNEQFF.

The rearrangement links TRBV12-3 or TRBV12-4 to TRBJ2-3; the D call may be TRBD1 or TRBD2 (5 bases each). Trimming shortened V by 5 bases and J by 4 bases, and 19 bases separated the two germline ends. This CDR3 is 16 amino acids long. CDR3 coding DNA: TGTGCCAGCAGTCCATTTCGGGGACCGAGCGCAGATACGCAGTATTTT. Protein sequence: CASSPFRGPSADTQYF.

The rearrangement uses TRBV20-1 and TRBJ2-3; 9 bases align to TRBD2. Germline loops: CDR1 DFQATT, CDR2 SNEGSKA (reference sequence). Trimming took 5 bases from V and 3 from J; bases not matched to a gene: 9. The CDR3 length is 15 residues. CDR3 amino acids: CSAPNPGLATDTQYF. In DNA form, the CDR3 reads TGCAGTGCTCCCAATCCGGGACTAGCTACAGATACGCAGTATTTT.

The rearrangement joins TRBV10-3 to TRBJ1-2, with TRBD1 matching over 10 bases. The junction had 7 bases not matched to a gene; V was cut back by 8 bases and J by 7 bases. The CDR3 is made up of 13 amino acids. Per germline, CDR1 ENHRY and CDR2 SYGVKD. In DNA, the CDR3 is TGTGCCATCTGGGACAGGGGATCCGGTGGCTACACCTTC. This gives the protein CAIWDRGSGGYTF.

The chain is built from TRBV5-5 and TRBJ2-7; 11 nucleotides line up with TRBD2. The CDR3 consists of 15 residues. J gave up 2 bases and V 0 bases, and 1 base lay outside the gene matches. The V gene's germline CDR1 is SGHKS and CDR2 YYEKEE (reference sequence). The CDR3 loop is CASSLAGLAAYEQYF. The CDR3 DNA sequence: TGTGCCAGCAGCTTGGCGGGACTAGCGGCCTACGAGCAGTACTTC.

This clonotype has just a few counts. The chain couples TRBV18 to TRBJ2-5; D may be TRBD1 (6 bases). The CDR3 has 21 amino acids. The V end was cut by 6 bases, the J end by 5 bases, with 37 bases between. Germline CDR1 reads KGHSH; CDR2 reads LQKENI. The CDR3 loop is CASSLSGQGRTGTRAEETQYF. The CDR3 DNA is TGTGCCAGCTCCCTATCTGGCCAGGGGCGAACCGGGACCCGAGCCGAGGAGACCCAGTACTTC.

Notes on this clonotype: One end of the junction fails to match germline, which may point to a read error. The chain is built from TRBV9 and TRBJ2-5; perhaps TRBD1 as D (6 bases). The closer fit of TRBJ2-7 to the DNA end suggests the J call may be wrong. Germline V lookup: CDR1 SGDLS, CDR2 YYNGEE. The CDR3 consists of 13 residues. CDR3 DNA: TGTGTCAGCAGCGCCGGGACACCTTACGAGCAGTACTTC. Residues: CVSSAGTPYEQYF.

The chain couples TRBV28 to TRBJ1-6; D not resolved. Germline values: CDR1 MDHEN, CDR2 SYDVKM. The germline V and J ends were trimmed by 2 bases and 12 bases, with 8 bases remaining between them. This CDR3 is built from 12 residues. The CDR3 nucleotides read TGTGCCAGCAGTTTAGCCGTAGGACCCCTCCACTTT. It specifies CASSLAVGPLHF.

In DNA, the CDR3 is TGTGCCACCAGCACCGTCCGAGGGACTGAAGCTTTCTTT. Translated, it gives CATSTVRGTEAFF. The genes are TRBV15 and TRBJ1-1, with D uncertain. Germline lookup yields CDR1 LNHNV and CDR2 YYDKDF (reference sequence). With 4 bases removed from V and 5 bases from J, the gap between germline ends came to 11 bases. The CDR3 sequence is 13 residues long.

This chain links TRBV27 with TRBJ1-1; D is unresolved. Germline V gene data show CDR1 as MNHEY and CDR2 as SMNVEV (reference sequence). V was pared by 0 bases and J by 10 bases, with 12 bases between. The CDR3 is 13 amino acids. Here the CDR3 DNA reads TGTGCCAGCAGTTTATCACCGGTTAACGGAGCTTTCTTT. Residues: CASSLSPVNGAFF.

On this clonotype: The junction departs from the called germline gene at one end, perhaps through a read error. This chain uses TRBV15 with TRBJ2-1, with a possible D match to TRBD2 (5 bases). The CDR3 totals 16 residues. Germline V gives CDR1 LNHNV, CDR2 YYDKDF (reference sequence). The CDR3 protein is CASSRVLASDYNEQFF. The DNA of the CDR3 is TGTGCCTCCAGCAGAGTTTTAGCGAGTGACTACAATGAGCAGTTCTTC. Supplemented by reference TRBV15 and TRBJ2-1, the full variable domain reads DAMVIQNPRYQVTQFGKPVTLSCSQTLNHNVMYWYQQKSSQAPKLLFHYYDKDFNNEADTPDNFQSRRPNTSFCFLDIRSPGLGDTAMYLCASSRVLASDYNEQFFGPGTRLTVL.

The rearrangement links TRBV20-1 to TRBJ2-2; 9 bases are a match to TRBD2. This CDR3 comprises 14 residues. The germline V gene has CDR1 DFQATT and CDR2 SNEGSKA (reference sequence). Germline trimming cut 5 bases from V and 6 bases from J; bases unmatched to any gene: 7. Here the CDR3 DNA reads TGCAGTGCTTCGGGACTAGCACACGCCGGGGAGCTGTTTTTT. As protein: CSASGLAHAGELFF.

This chain connects TRBV18 to TRBJ2-5; 7 bases are a match to TRBD1. The V and J ends lost 3 bases and 2 bases, in that order; junction bases with no gene match: 3. Germline V gives CDR1 KGHSH, CDR2 LQKENI. The CDR3 length is 14 residues. Written as DNA, the CDR3 is TGTGCCAGCTCACCGTCCAGGGGGCAAGAGACCCAGTACTTC. This sequence encodes CASSPSRGQETQYF. Together with reference TRBV18 and TRBJ2-5, the CDR3 gives the full variable domain: NAGVMQNPRHLVRRRGQEARLRCSPMKGHSHVYWYRQLPEEGLKFMVYLQKENIIDESGMPKERFSAEFPKEGPSILRIQQVVRGDSAAYFCASSPSRGQETQYFGPGTRLLVL.

The gene calls are TRBV5-1 and TRBJ2-3, with TRBD2 matching 9 bases. The J segment lost 4 bases and the V segment lost 2 bases, leaving 8 bases of the junction unmatched. The CDR3 is 16 amino acids. Germline V lookup: CDR1 SGHRS, CDR2 YFSETQ. CDR3 in amino acids: CASSLAASGASDTQYF. The CDR3 nucleotides are TGCGCCAGCAGCTTAGCTGCTAGCGGGGCCTCAGATACGCAGTATTTT.

The chain recombines TRBV27 with TRBJ2-3; D is tentatively TRBD1 or TRBD2 (5 bases each). V lost 6 bases, J lost 5 bases, and 18 bases lay in between. This CDR3 is 15 amino acids long. Germline-derived CDR1 and CDR2 are MNHEY and SMNVEV (reference sequence). The chain's CDR3 is CASSSYDRGLDTQYF. CDR3 DNA: TGTGCCAGCAGCTCATATGACAGAGGGTTAGATACGCAGTATTTT.

To note about this clonotype: At one of its ends the junction is not consistent with the germline gene, which may arise from a read error. V gene TRBV27 combines with J gene TRBJ2-3; 9 nucleotides agree with TRBD1. The germline V gene encodes CDR1 MNHEY and CDR2 SMNVEV (reference sequence). The CDR3 sequence is 15 residues long. The CDR3 reads CAGSLPGQGLDTQYF. CDR3 sequence (DNA): TGTGCCGGCAGTTTACCAGGACAGGGGTTGGATACGCAGTATTTT.

V and J are TRBV6-1 and TRBJ2-1, with TRBD2 matching over 7 bases. The CDR3 has 14 amino acids. Germline loops: CDR1 MNHNS, CDR2 SASEGT. The V segment lost 6 bases and the J segment 8 bases; nucleotides outside the gene matches: 10. The CDR3 region has the DNA TGTGCCAGCAGGCTAGCGGCGAGGAGAGATGAGCAGTTCTTC. It encodes CASRLAARRDEQFF.

About this clonotype itself: Germline is not matched at one junction end, which may reflect a read error. J is TRBJ2-1 and V is TRBV28; 8 nucleotides align to TRBD1. CDR1 and CDR2 (germline): MDHEN, SYDVKM. The CDR3 spans 16 residues. CDR3 in amino acids: CAGSPFGQGAYNEQFF. In nucleotides, the CDR3 is TGTGCCGGCAGCCCTTTTGGACAGGGCGCCTACAATGAGCAGTTCTTC.

The chain joins TRBV4-1 to TRBJ2-5, with D unresolved. Germline values: CDR1 MGHRA, CDR2 YSYEKL. The CDR3 has 15 residues. The germline V and J ends were trimmed by 4 bases and 5 bases, with 17 bases remaining between them. CDR3 region: CASSPQNLGRETQYF. CDR3 sequence (DNA): TGCGCCAGCAGCCCTCAGAACCTAGGAAGGGAGACCCAGTACTTC.

CDR3 in DNA: TGCAGTGCTTTTTTGTTGGGGGCTACCTCGGCCAAAAACATTCAGTACTTC. It codes for CSAFLLGATSAKNIQYF. This sequence joins TRBV20-1 and TRBJ2-4; possible D gene TRBD1, 6 bases. Germline-derived CDR1 and CDR2 are DFQATT and SNEGSKA (reference sequence). The germline V and J ends were trimmed by 5 bases and 1 base, with 21 bases remaining between them. This CDR3 has 17 residues.